The next 29 T cell receptor beta chains were all read from a single sample in a study of blood T cell repertoires in COVID-19. Libraries were prepared by immunoSEQ multiplex PCR; TCRdb keeps only in-frame clonotypes and omits some of them. The repertoire holds about 68,000 clones, with 86% as singletons. Sequencing was performed on peripheral blood. Receptor source: a man younger than 40 with acute or convalescent COVID-19.

J is TRBJ1-4 and V is TRBV18, with 7 bases matching TRBD1. The germline V gene has CDR1 KGHSH and CDR2 LQKENI. The trim removed 6 bases at V and 8 bases at J, leaving 9 bases unmatched. The CDR3 spans 14 residues. The DNA for the CDR3 is TGTGCCAGCTCCCTCTTCCAGGGGGAAGAAAAACTGTTTTTT. Translating gives CASSLFQGEEKLFF.

The chain has TRBV4-1 and TRBJ1-3; D gene unclear. Germline V gene data show CDR1 as MGHRA and CDR2 as YSYEKL. Trimming removed 0 bases at V and 4 bases at J, with 22 bases between. The CDR3 is made up of 19 amino acids. Here the CDR3 reads CASSQDFFLSRENGNTIYF. The DNA for the CDR3 is TGCGCCAGCAGCCAAGATTTTTTTCTCTCTCGGGAAAACGGAAACACCATATATTTT.

The chain links TRBV7-8 to TRBJ2-7, with 10 bases identical to TRBD1. V lost 5 bases, J lost 4 bases, and 5 bases stayed unmatched. The germline V gene has CDR1 SGHVS and CDR2 FQNEAQ. The CDR3 length is 14 residues. CDR3 protein: CASSPRQGAYEQYF. The CDR3 DNA reads TGTGCCAGCAGCCCGCGACAGGGGGCTTACGAGCAGTACTTC.

The rearrangement links TRBV9 to TRBJ1-2; 8 bases match TRBD1. CDR1 and CDR2 (germline): SGDLS, YYNGEE. The CDR3 spans 16 residues. V lost 4 bases, J lost 3 bases, and 11 bases stayed unmatched. CDR3 DNA sequence: TGTGCCAGCAGCCCTATGCAGGGACAGGCTCACTATGGCTACACCTTC. This codes for CASSPMQGQAHYGYTF.

The chain couples TRBV2 to TRBJ2-4; TRBD1 agrees at 7 bases. Trimming removed 5 bases from V and 4 bases from J; junction bases left unmatched: 11. This CDR3 is built from 16 residues. Germline V gives CDR1 SNHLY, CDR2 FYNNEI. Here the CDR3 reads CASSTGTETIKNIQYF. DNA for the CDR3: TGTGCCAGCAGTACCGGGACAGAAACGATTAAAAACATTCAGTACTTC.

The chain combines TRBV6-5 with TRBJ2-1; TRBD1 agrees at 9 bases. Germline V CDR1 and CDR2: MNHEY, SVGAGI. The CDR3 runs 15 residues. V lost 6 bases and J lost 7; bases outside the gene matches: 10. The CDR3 spells CASSRGTGLMNEQFF. CDR3 DNA: TGTGCCAGCAGCCGCGGGACAGGGCTAATGAATGAGCAGTTCTTC.

The chain couples TRBV3-1 (or the pseudogene TRBV3-2) to TRBJ2-1; D possibly corresponds to TRBD2 (5 bases). The CDR3 has 14 residues. CDR1 and CDR2 (germline): LGHDT, YNNKEL (reference sequence). V lost 1 base to trimming and J lost 9 bases, with 13 bases between them. CDR3 nucleotide sequence: TGTGCCAGCAGCCAAGGGGTGGGAGTTCTTGAGCAGTTCTTC. Translation gives CASSQGVGVLEQFF.

The genes are TRBV10-2 and TRBJ2-7; D might be TRBD2 (7 bases). Germline assignment: CDR1 WSHSY and CDR2 SAAADI. Trimming stripped 10 bases from V and 0 bases from J, with 16 bases between. The CDR3 consists of 14 residues. DNA of the CDR3: TGCGCCACCTGGGGGGGGGACAACTCCTACGAGCAGTACTTC. Translated: CATWGGDNSYEQYF.

V gene TRBV7-9 combines with J gene TRBJ2-1, with D perhaps TRBD2 (6 bases). Trimming took off 4 bases at V and 9 bases at J, with 22 bases between the two ends. The CDR3 is 16 amino acids. Germline CDR1 reads SEHNR; CDR2 reads FQNEAQ (reference sequence). The CDR3 DNA reads TGTGCCAGCAGCTCTGTTTCTGGAGGGTATAGGATTGAGCAGTTCTTC. It translates to CASSSVSGGYRIEQFF.

The genes are TRBV6-5 and TRBJ2-1, with TRBD1 matching over 7 bases. The CDR3 extends over 14 amino acids. Unmatched junction bases numbered 11, after V lost 6 bases and J lost 9 bases. The germline CDR1 and CDR2 sequences are MNHEY and SVGAGI. The CDR3 region is CASRGQSLSGEQFF. CDR3 bases: TGTGCCAGCAGGGGACAGTCCTTAAGCGGTGAGCAGTTCTTC.

Notes on this clone: Other DNA sequences of this sample code for an identical CDR3. The CDR3 is CASSGDRFYEQYF. The CDR3 DNA sequence: TGTGCCAGCAGTGGAGACAGATTCTACGAGCAGTACTTC. This chain connects TRBV2 to TRBJ2-7; tentative D call: TRBD1 (5 bases). Deletions cut 4 bases from V and 3 bases from J, with 10 bases between. The CDR3 is made up of 13 amino acids. Germline values: CDR1 SNHLY, CDR2 FYNNEI.

The chain carries TRBV28 and TRBJ1-5, with D possibly being TRBD1 (6 bases). The V end lost 6 bases, the J end lost 1 base, and 13 bases lay between the germline ends. There are 15 residues in the CDR3. The V gene's germline CDR1 is MDHEN and CDR2 SYDVKM. CDR3 sequence reads: CASSSPGASNQPQHF. The CDR3 DNA reads as TGTGCCAGCAGCTCCCCAGGGGCGAGCAATCAGCCCCAGCATTTT.

This chain uses TRBV5-1 with TRBJ1-1, with TRBD1 matching over 10 bases. This CDR3 is 15 amino acids long. The germline CDR1 and CDR2 sequences are SGHRS and YFSETQ. Trimming removed 0 bases from V and 4 bases from J; junction bases left unmatched: 3. CDR3 sequence (DNA): TGCGCCAGCAGCTTGGGGGACAGGGGAGGCACTGAAGCTTTCTTT. This gives the protein CASSLGDRGGTEAFF.

This chain links TRBV10-3 with TRBJ1-1; TRBD1 matches 9 bases. This CDR3 spans 14 amino acids. Trimming cost V 8 bases and J 3 bases; bases outside gene matches: 7. Germline loops: CDR1 ENHRY, CDR2 SYGVKD. CDR3 in amino acids: CAIRDRVPDTEAFF. CDR3 bases: TGTGCCATCCGGGACAGGGTTCCTGACACTGAAGCTTTCTTT.

V gene TRBV9 combines with J gene TRBJ1-2; the D gene is possibly TRBD1 (6 bases). Trimming left V 2 bases short and J 0 bases short, with 11 bases between. This CDR3 comprises 15 residues. Germline CDR1 and CDR2: SGDLS and YYNGEE. CDR3 in amino acids: CASSVGQQTNYGYTF. The CDR3 DNA is TGTGCCAGCAGCGTCGGACAGCAGACTAACTATGGCTACACCTTC. Full variable domain (rest looked up from reference TRBV9 and TRBJ1-2): DSGVTQTPKHLITATGQRVTLRCSPRSGDLSVYWYQQSLDQGLQFLIQYYNGEERAKGNILERFSAQQFPDLHSELNLSSLELGDSALYFCASSVGQQTNYGYTFGSGTRLTVV.

J is TRBJ2-2 and V is TRBV28; D gene unclear. The CDR3 covers 11 residues. Trimming pared 6 bases from V and 4 bases from J, leaving 3 bases between. CDR1 is MDHEN, CDR2 SYDVKM, per germline. The CDR3 reads CASSRTGELFF. CDR3 DNA: TGTGCCAGCAGCCGCACCGGGGAGCTGTTTTTT.

The V gene is TRBV4-2, the J gene TRBJ2-7; a possible D gene is TRBD2 (6 bases). The CDR3 sequence is 17 residues long. The V end was cut by 0 bases, the J end by 0 bases, with 15 bases between. Germline V lookup: CDR1 LGHNA, CDR2 YNFKEQ. The CDR3 nucleotides are TGTGCCAGCAGCCAAGACGGGGGAGGCCGAAGCTCCTACGAGCAGTACTTC. Protein: CASSQDGGGRSSYEQYF.

This chain joins TRBV5-1 and TRBJ2-3; D is unclear. V was pared by 0 bases and J by 3 bases, with 5 bases between. CDR1 is SGHRS and CDR2 is YFSETQ in the germline V gene. There are 13 residues in the CDR3. CDR3 sequence: CASSLVRTDTQYF. As DNA, the CDR3 is TGCGCCAGCAGCTTGGTTCGTACAGATACGCAGTATTTT.

This chain joins TRBV6-5 and TRBJ2-2; no firm D call. This CDR3 spans 11 amino acids. The V end lost 6 bases, the J end lost 7 bases, and 6 bases lay between the germline ends. CDR1 is MNHEY, CDR2 SVGAGI, per germline. This CDR3 reads CASSNGGELFF. CDR3 sequence (DNA): TGTGCCAGCAGCAACGGCGGGGAGCTGTTTTTT.

The CDR3, as DNA: TGTGCCAGCAGTTACGGAGGATTTTATGGCTACACCTTC. Its translation is CASSYGGFYGYTF. The V call is TRBV6-5, the J call TRBJ1-2; D ambiguous. From germline, CDR1 is MNHEY and CDR2 SVGAGI. CDR3 length: 13 amino acids. The V gene lost 2 bases and the J gene lost 5 bases, with 9 bases spanning the gap.

The rearrangement links TRBV28 to TRBJ1-4; D uncertain. This CDR3 is built from 15 residues. The germline CDR1 and CDR2 sequences are MDHEN and SYDVKM. Trimming left V 7 bases short and J 8 bases short, with 20 bases between. CDR3 residues: CASTDGMASGEKLFF. CDR3 sequence (DNA): TGTGCCAGCACCGACGGGATGGCCTCCGGGGAAAAACTGTTTTTT.

The chain uses TRBV27 and TRBJ1-4; the match to TRBD1 covers 9 bases. The CDR3 covers 16 residues. Germline CDR1 and CDR2: MNHEY and SMNVEV (reference sequence). After removal of 6 bases from V and 7 bases from J, the junction contained 12 bases not matched to a gene. The CDR3 DNA reads TGTGCCAGCAGCTTCGTTGCCGGGACAGGGCGTGAAAAACTGTTTTTT. Encoded protein: CASSFVAGTGREKLFF.

The gene calls are TRBV7-2 and TRBJ2-2, with 12 positions matching TRBD2. V was clipped by 6 bases and J by 5 bases; unmatched bases: 7. Looked up from germline, CDR1 is SGHTA and CDR2 is FQGNSA. CDR3 length: 16 residues. CDR3 region: CASSAPGTSGTGELFF. The CDR3, as DNA: TGTGCCAGCAGTGCCCCCGGGACTAGCGGGACCGGGGAGCTGTTTTTT.

This clone was found once. Relative to the germline gene, one junction end is altered; a read error may explain this. The rearrangement links TRBV7-7 to TRBJ1-3; no definite D call. Germline assignment: CDR1 SSHAT and CDR2 FNYEAQ (reference sequence). There are 13 residues in the CDR3. The CDR3 coding sequence is TGTGCTAGCAGCTTCCTCCCTGGAAACACCATATATTTT. It codes for CASSFLPGNTIYF.

The DNA of the CDR3 is TGCGCCAGCAGCTTGGACAGGGGGGGCACCGGGGAGCTGTTTTTT. Translation gives CASSLDRGGTGELFF. V usage is TRBV5-1 and J usage is TRBJ2-2; weak D call: TRBD1 (8 bases). Looked up from germline, CDR1 is SGHRS and CDR2 is YFSETQ. The ends were cut back, 0 bases at V and 4 bases at J, with 10 bases in the middle. This CDR3 region has 15 residues.

The chain is built from TRBV4-2 and TRBJ1-4; no clear D. The CDR3 loop spans 15 amino acids. The V gene's germline CDR1 is LGHNA and CDR2 YNFKEQ. V dropped 2 bases and J dropped 4 bases, with 11 bases sitting between them. CDR3 nucleotides: TGTGCCAGCAGCCAAAACCTTAGGAGTAATGAAAAACTGTTTTTT. This encodes CASSQNLRSNEKLFF.

J is TRBJ2-2 and V is TRBV6-5; 7 positions match TRBD2. Per germline, CDR1 MNHEY and CDR2 SVGAGI. CDR3 length equals 16 residues. Losses at the gene ends were 3 bases for V and 6 bases for J; bases not matched to a gene: 10. CDR3 loop: CASSYQSGTISGELFF. The CDR3 region has the DNA TGTGCCAGCAGTTATCAATCCGGGACTATCTCCGGGGAGCTGTTTTTT.

J is TRBJ2-7 and V is TRBV18; D perhaps matches TRBD1 (5 bases). Germline V lookup: CDR1 KGHSH, CDR2 LQKENI. The CDR3 spans 13 residues. V lost 5 bases and J lost 2, with 10 bases in between. DNA of the CDR3: TGTGCCAGCTCATACGACAGCGCCTACGAGCAGTACTTC. It yields the protein CASSYDSAYEQYF. The full variable domain, completed using reference TRBV18 and TRBJ2-7, is NAGVMQNPRHLVRRRGQEARLRCSPMKGHSHVYWYRQLPEEGLKFMVYLQKENIIDESGMPKERFSAEFPKEGPSILRIQQVVRGDSAAYFCASSYDSAYEQYFGPGTRLTVT.

The CDR3 DNA sequence: TGTGCCAGCAGCGAGGGACACTACAATGAGCAGTTCTTC. This gives the protein CASSEGHYNEQFF. The V call is TRBV7-3, the J call TRBJ2-1; D might be TRBD1 (6 bases). CDR1 and CDR2 from the germline V gene are SGHTA and FQGTGA. Trimming shortened V by 5 bases and J by 3 bases, and 8 bases separated the two germline ends. The CDR3 extends over 13 amino acids.